The 10 T cell receptor beta chains presented below share a single source sample, sequenced in a study of blood T cell repertoires in COVID-19 (TCRdb year 2020). Libraries came from the immunoSEQ multiplex PCR assay. Held by TCRdb, this immuneACCESS table contains in-frame sequences only and omits some clones. Under half of the omission traces to an unresolved V gene where checked; the cause of the rest is unknown. The sample table records hundreds of thousands of clones; about 88% of these occur just once. Jointly, the top ten make up 0.99% of the sample. The sample comprised peripheral blood. The receptor source for this set is a middle-aged woman who had recovered from COVID-19.

The genes are TRBV9 and TRBJ2-5, with TRBD1 matching 9 bases. V shed 2 bases and J 2 bases; nucleotides not matched to a gene: 1. The CDR3 is 14 amino acids. CDR1 SGDLS and CDR2 YYNGEE come from the germline V gene. The CDR3: CASSVGQGQETQYF. The CDR3 region has the DNA TGTGCCAGCAGCGTTGGACAGGGGCAAGAGACCCAGTACTTC.

The chain links TRBV6-1 to TRBJ1-5, with D possibly TRBD1 on 5 matching bases. The CDR3 totals 16 residues. From germline, CDR1 is MNHNS and CDR2 SASEGT. V shed 2 bases and J shed 4 bases, with 15 bases lying between them. The CDR3 is CASSERGLGRNQPQHF. The CDR3 coding sequence is TGTGCCAGCAGTGAAAGGGGTCTGGGGCGGAATCAGCCCCAGCATTTT.

The V and J genes are TRBV11-3 and TRBJ1-1; D uncertain. CDR1 SGHNT and CDR2 YENEEA come from the germline V gene. This CDR3 has 15 amino acids. Trimming stripped 2 bases from V and 2 bases from J, with 12 bases between. The CDR3 region is CASSLLEEPNTEAFF. In DNA, the CDR3 is TGTGCCAGCAGCTTATTGGAGGAGCCCAACACTGAAGCTTTCTTT.

V usage is TRBV28 and J usage is TRBJ1-2, with D possibly matching TRBD1 (5 bases). Germline V gene sequence: CDR1 MDHEN, CDR2 SYDVKM. The CDR3 is made up of 14 amino acids. V lost 3 bases and J 1 base, leaving 9 bases between the germline ends. The CDR3 DNA reads as TGTGCCAGCAGTTTTCAGGGAGGTAACTATGGCTACACCTTC. It yields the protein CASSFQGGNYGYTF.

The chain is built from TRBV6-2 or TRBV6-3 and TRBJ2-3; D unclear. Looked up from germline, CDR1 is MNHEY and CDR2 is SVGEGT. The V end was cut by 1 base, the J end by 0 bases, with 14 bases between. The length of the CDR3 is 17 residues. The CDR3 loop is CASSYLAETPSTDTQYF. The CDR3 DNA reads as TGTGCCAGCAGTTACTTGGCGGAGACCCCTAGCACAGATACGCAGTATTTT.

This chain connects TRBV29-1 to TRBJ1-1; 7 bases line up with TRBD1. The CDR3 extends over 11 amino acids. Per germline, CDR1 SQVTM and CDR2 ANQGSEA. V was clipped by 4 bases and J by 10 bases; unmatched bases: 6. CDR3 sequence: CSVGRTGGAFF. CDR3 sequence (DNA): TGCAGCGTTGGGCGGACAGGCGGAGCTTTCTTT.

The chain employs TRBV7-2 and TRBJ2-7; 12 nucleotides line up with TRBD2. Germline assignment: CDR1 SGHTA and CDR2 FQGNSA. The CDR3 loop spans 16 amino acids. V shed 0 bases, J shed 6 bases, and the junction held 6 bases outside the gene matches. The chain's CDR3 is CASSLALGTSGREQYF. The CDR3 DNA sequence: TGTGCCAGCAGCTTAGCGTTGGGGACTAGCGGGCGCGAGCAGTACTTC.

In its sample, this clone was seen once. The chain uses TRBV12-3 or TRBV12-4 and TRBJ2-1, with TRBD1 matching 8 bases. The CDR3 totals 12 residues. V lost 6 bases and J lost 9; bases outside the gene matches: 4. This CDR3 is CASSHTGGEQFF. DNA of the CDR3: TGTGCCAGCAGCCACACAGGGGGTGAGCAGTTCTTC.

V gene TRBV19 combines with J gene TRBJ1-2, with D unresolved. Germline lookup yields CDR1 LNHDA and CDR2 SQIVND (reference sequence). Trimming pared 0 bases from V and 5 bases from J, leaving 16 bases between. The CDR3 sequence is 16 residues long. The CDR3: CASSIDLARTGYGYTF. DNA of the CDR3: TGTGCCAGTAGTATAGATCTGGCCAGGACGGGGTATGGCTACACCTTC.

The V gene is TRBV19, the J gene TRBJ1-1, with TRBD1 matching 8 bases. Germline V CDR1 and CDR2: LNHDA, SQIVND (reference sequence). The V segment lost 6 bases and the J segment 5 bases; nucleotides outside the gene matches: 20. This CDR3 comprises 18 residues. Here the CDR3 DNA reads TGTGCCAGTAGCCCGGGTATGTATGGTCAGGGGGCGCGAACTGAAGCTTTCTTT. This encodes CASSPGMYGQGARTEAFF.